This paragraph covers one TCR beta chain sequence. The antigen this receptor binds is unknown. Base qualities were left out, and no much larger clone turns up one base away. TCRbeta CDR3 regions were amplified from genomic DNA by means of the immunoSEQ Assay, a bias-controlled multiplex PCR. The study's own analysis went as follows. Within the assay, amplification of reference gene primers was used to estimate how many nucleated cells each sample contained. To quantify the absolute abundance of each unique TCRbeta CDR3 rearrangement, sequence reads were collapsed and filtered. Productive Simpson clonality was computed per sample as the square root of Simpson's diversity index over productive rearrangements. Held by TCRdb, this immuneACCESS table contains in-frame sequences only and omits some clones. Under half of the omission traces to an unresolved V gene where checked; the cause of the rest is unknown. That table furnishes V, J and clone size, whereas the DNA furnished D and trimming. This sample has approximately 37,000 clones in its table, and about 90% of those were observed once. The top ten constitute roughly 6% of the sample.

The data were taken from a study of blood T cell repertoires in COVID-19 (dated by TCRdb to 2018 to 2021). Broadly, across the study: Samples from collaborators originated in the United States, Italy and Spain and spanned both the acute and convalescent phases of COVID-19. The prospective study material was composed of cDNA or gDNA derived from T cells, B-cell-depleted T cells, or PBMCs. The dataset comprised deeply sampled blood TCRbeta repertoires from subjects exposed to, actively infected with, or recovered from COVID-19. A freely available public database, intended as a resource for researchers studying the immune response to SARS-CoV-2, is where the repertoires were released. The samples were drawn from two sources: the first 160 participants of the ongoing ImmuneRACE study, and over 950 subjects contributed by 6 global collaborators. The sample metadata nearly always contained a de-identified subject ID, COVID-19 status, age in years and sex. Where HLA class I and class II types were available, the types were taken from metadata supplied by the sample provider, not from assay-based typing. What the study reported, not specific to this receptor: Clinical and demographic metadata were provided uncurated, with the amount varying by source and participant.

Relative to germline, V is 3 bases shorter and J is 3 bases shorter, with 14 bases between their ends. As encoded in the germline V gene (reference sequence), CDR1 is DFQATT while CDR2 is SNEGSKA. There are 14 amino acids in the CDR3, from cysteine to phenylalanine inclusive. Just the 42-base CDR3 DNA is kept, in frame starting at base 1. The collaborating institutions used their own protocols to collect whole blood in K2EDTA tubes. For TCRbeta analysis, collaborator samples were shipped as frozen whole blood, as isolated PBMCs, or as DNA extracted from either sample type. The source is an elderly woman with acute or convalescent COVID-19. The specimen was peripheral blood. The chain uses TRBV20-1 and TRBJ1-1; TRBD1 might be the D gene, on 6 matching bases. The nucleotides read TGCAGTGCTAGTGAAGCTCAGGGGTACACTGAAGCTTTCTTT. Its amino acids are CSASEAQGYTEAFF.